This T cell receptor beta chain was found in a study of siplizumab effects on memory and regulatory T cells. Profiling relied on immunoSEQ multiplex PCR, and the TCRdb table lists in-frame clones only, not all of them. The data hold 85,000 to 130,000 clones, with 75% to 95% observed a single time. The CDR3 spans 15 residues. V lost 10 bases and J 6 bases, leaving 23 bases between the germline ends. Germline CDR1 and CDR2: SGHRS and YFSETQ. General observations from the study: Siplizumab caused a significant drop in alloreactive sequences traceable to unstimulated CD4+ memory cells. Naive T cells looked more diverse than memory cells, and they looked like major contributors to the alloresponse.

As for this clone: The antigen is undetermined.

The gene calls are TRBV5-1 and TRBJ2-1; weak D call: TRBD2 (6 bases). This clonotype was sampled from a human donor in good health. Some clones in this sample may be carry-over from other donors' samples. The sequenced sample consisted of CD4+ T cells sorted from blood. The CDR3 is CAGSGGERGRNEQFF. CDR3 nucleotides: TGCGCCGGGAGTGGAGGGGAGAGGGGTCGCAATGAGCAGTTCTTC.